The 18 T cell receptor beta chains below all came from one sample that was sequenced in a study of CD8 T cells in ankylosing spondylitis. Study results and caveats: One TCR beta motif, made up of several highly homologous variants, appeared characteristic of ankylosing spondylitis blood.

These receptors lack a known antigen. TCRdb re-called the 5' RACE reads with MiXCR, one entry per CDR3 protein. The repertoire holds fewer than 250,000 distinct CDR3 sequences, 15% to 20% seen once, with 40% to 50% in the top ten. The sample was blood, either unsorted or a sorted T cell fraction (not recorded which). The receptors originated from a male donor with ankylosing spondylitis.

The chain couples TRBV29-1 to TRBJ1-2, with D tentatively TRBD1 (6 bases). The V gene lost 0 bases and the J gene lost 2 bases, with 7 bases spanning the gap. Germline V lookup: CDR1 SQVTM, CDR2 ANQGSEA. The CDR3 length is 13 residues. Here the CDR3 DNA reads TGCAGCGTTGAAGATCAGGGGAACTATGGCTACACCTTC. Its translation is CSVEDQGNYGYTF.

V is TRBV12-3 or TRBV12-4 and J is TRBJ2-7, with TRBD1 matching 8 bases. Trimming removed 5 bases from V and 3 bases from J; junction bases left unmatched: 9. The CDR3 has 15 amino acids. CDR3 loop: CASSHGLQGGYEQYF. DNA for the CDR3: TGTGCCAGCAGTCATGGGCTACAGGGGGGCTACGAGCAGTACTTC.

This clonotype has more than one count but fewer than ten. This chain joins TRBV7-8 and TRBJ1-1; no clear D gene. Trimming took off 8 bases at V and 1 base at J, with 8 bases between the two ends. This CDR3 has 12 amino acids. In germline, CDR1 is SGHVS, CDR2 FQNEAQ. The CDR3 reads CASGLENTEAFF. The CDR3 nucleotides are TGTGCCAGCGGACTGGAGAACACTGAAGCTTTCTTT.

The rearrangement links TRBV7-9 to TRBJ2-7, with TRBD1 as a possible D gene (5 bases). V lost 1 base to trimming and J lost 2 bases, with 12 bases between them. Germline assignment: CDR1 SEHNR and CDR2 FQNEAQ (reference sequence). The CDR3 loop spans 15 amino acids. The CDR3 coding sequence is TGTGCCAGCAGCTTAGTACAGGCCGCAACCTACGAGCAGTACTTC. It yields the protein CASSLVQAATYEQYF.

The genes are TRBV2 and TRBJ1-2; possibly TRBD1 for D (5 bases). V was trimmed by 7 bases and J by 4 bases, leaving 7 bases between them. Germline lookup yields CDR1 SNHLY and CDR2 FYNNEI. The CDR3 runs to 11 residues. DNA for the CDR3: TGTGCCAGCATAGGGACCTATGGCTACACCTTC. Translation gives CASIGTYGYTF.

This clonotype was seen a few times. J is TRBJ2-2 and V is TRBV11-2, with 8 bases fitting TRBD2. Per germline, CDR1 SGHAT and CDR2 FQNNGV. There are 16 residues in the CDR3. The V gene end was trimmed by 8 bases and the J gene end by 4 bases; junction bases not matched to a gene: 12. CDR3 sequence: CASHPPGRASTGELFF. As DNA, the CDR3 is TGTGCCAGCCATCCACCCGGGAGGGCCTCCACCGGGGAGCTGTTTTTT.

This clonotype was seen more than once but under ten times. V gene TRBV5-1 combines with J gene TRBJ2-2; tentative D call: TRBD2 (6 bases). The CDR3 length is 15 residues. Germline CDR1 SGHRS, CDR2 YFSETQ. V was pared by 4 bases and J by 5 bases, with 15 bases between. CDR3 sequence (DNA): TGCGCCAGCAGCCCAGCCGTTGCGGGAACCGGGGAGCTGTTTTTT. This sequence encodes CASSPAVAGTGELFF.

In this sample, this clonotype turned up a few times. This chain joins TRBV4-1 and TRBJ1-6; tentatively, D is TRBD1 (6 bases). From germline, CDR1 is MGHRA and CDR2 YSYEKL. The CDR3 is made up of 17 amino acids. V lost 2 bases, J lost 4 bases, and 15 bases lay in between. The CDR3 nucleotides are TGCGCCAGCAGCCAATCCACCGGGACAAGATATAATTCACCCCTCCACTTT. It codes for CASSQSTGTRYNSPLHF.

This clonotype was seen a few times. V gene TRBV12-3 or TRBV12-4 combines with J gene TRBJ2-1; D possibly corresponds to TRBD2 (6 bases). CDR3 length equals 15 residues. Trimming cost V 10 bases and J 0 bases, with 16 bases left between them. The CDR3 protein is CATHPSSDSYNEQFF. CDR3 DNA sequence: TGTGCCACCCACCCATCTAGCGACTCCTACAATGAGCAGTTCTTC.

The genes are TRBV7-9 and TRBJ2-7; D possibly corresponds to TRBD2 (6 bases). CDR1 is SEHNR, CDR2 FQNEAQ, per germline (reference sequence). Trimming shortened V by 3 bases and J by 5 bases, and 8 bases separated the two germline ends. The CDR3 is made up of 12 amino acids. The DNA of the CDR3 is TGTGCCAGCAGCTTGGAGGGGCACGAGCAGTACTTC. Its protein product is CASSLEGHEQYF.

This chain links TRBV10-3 with TRBJ2-1, with D hard to call. The CDR3 contains 11 residues. Trimming stripped 3 bases from V and 7 bases from J, with 4 bases between. CDR1 ENHRY and CDR2 SYGVKD come from the germline V gene. The CDR3 spells CAISEGNEQFF. The DNA of the CDR3 is TGTGCCATCAGTGAAGGAAATGAGCAGTTCTTC.

J is TRBJ1-2 and V is TRBV2; D is perhaps TRBD1 (6 bases). V was pared by 0 bases and J by 5 bases, with 16 bases between. The CDR3 sequence is 16 residues long. Per the germline V gene, CDR1 is SNHLY and CDR2 is FYNNEI. CDR3: CASSEASGTKFYGYTF. The CDR3 DNA follows: TGTGCCAGCAGTGAAGCAAGCGGGACAAAGTTTTATGGCTACACCTTC.

This clonotype was seen a handful of times. This chain links TRBV19 with TRBJ2-1; the match to TRBD2 covers 8 bases. Germline CDR1 LNHDA, CDR2 SQIVND (reference sequence). The CDR3 has 13 amino acids. J lost 6 bases, V lost 3 bases, and 1 base had no gene match. This CDR3 reads CASSIGLANEQFF. DNA for the CDR3: TGTGCCAGTAGTATTGGACTAGCCAATGAGCAGTTCTTC.

The sample holds a few counts of this clonotype. This chain uses TRBV11-2 with TRBJ2-3, with D perhaps being TRBD1 or TRBD2 (6 bases each). Germline assignment: CDR1 SGHAT and CDR2 FQNNGV. V gave up 8 bases and J gave up 4 bases, with 22 bases separating them. This CDR3 has 16 residues. The DNA of the CDR3 is TGTGCCAGCGGAGGGGGGTGGCAGGGGATTTCAGATACGCAGTATTTT. The encoded protein is CASGGGWQGISDTQYF.

This clonotype was counted only a few times. The genes are TRBV27 and TRBJ2-7; D remains unclear. Germline V gene sequence: CDR1 MNHEY, CDR2 SMNVEV (reference sequence). Trimming took off 3 bases at V and 2 bases at J, with 8 bases between the two ends. The CDR3 sequence is 13 residues long. CDR3 sequence (DNA): TGTGCCAGCAGTTTCCGTCGGACCTACGAGCAGTACTTC. This sequence encodes CASSFRRTYEQYF.

The rearrangement uses TRBV7-9 and TRBJ1-4; the D gene is possibly TRBD1 (6 bases). Germline V gives CDR1 SEHNR, CDR2 FQNEAQ (reference sequence). The V gene lost 5 bases and the J gene lost 8 bases, with 15 bases spanning the gap. The CDR3 runs 14 residues. Here the CDR3 reads CASSQDRRGEKLFF. The CDR3 nucleotides read TGTGCCAGCAGCCAGGACAGACGAGGAGAAAAACTGTTTTTT.

This clonotype was seen more than once but under ten times. The chain employs TRBV25-1 and TRBJ1-6; D might be TRBD1 (5 bases). Germline V gene lookup returns CDR1 MGHDK and CDR2 SYGVNS. The CDR3 is 13 amino acids. V shed 2 bases and J shed 10 bases, with 9 bases lying between them. The CDR3 is CASSEIGGSPLHF. DNA for the CDR3: TGTGCCAGCAGTGAAATCGGGGGGTCACCCCTCCACTTT.

The chain carries TRBV6-5 and TRBJ2-3; 8 bases line up with TRBD2. The CDR3 length is 18 residues. With V trimmed by 1 base and J by 3 bases, 12 bases remained unmatched. Germline lookup yields CDR1 MNHEY and CDR2 SVGAGI. CDR3 coding DNA: TGTGCCAGCAGTTACTATCGGGAAGCGGGGGAATTTACAGATACGCAGTATTTT. It encodes CASSYYREAGEFTDTQYF.